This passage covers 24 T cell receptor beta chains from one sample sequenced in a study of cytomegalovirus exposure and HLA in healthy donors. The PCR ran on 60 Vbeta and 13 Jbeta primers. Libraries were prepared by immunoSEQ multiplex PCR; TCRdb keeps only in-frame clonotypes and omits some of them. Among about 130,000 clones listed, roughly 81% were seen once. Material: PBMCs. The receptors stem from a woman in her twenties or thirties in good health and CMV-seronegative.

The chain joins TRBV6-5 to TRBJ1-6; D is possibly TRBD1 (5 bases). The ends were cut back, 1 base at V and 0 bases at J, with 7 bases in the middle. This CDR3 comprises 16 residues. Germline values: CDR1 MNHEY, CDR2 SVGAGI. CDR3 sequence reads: CASSYWGTSYNSPLHF. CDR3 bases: TGTGCCAGCAGTTACTGGGGCACCTCCTATAATTCACCCCTCCACTTT.

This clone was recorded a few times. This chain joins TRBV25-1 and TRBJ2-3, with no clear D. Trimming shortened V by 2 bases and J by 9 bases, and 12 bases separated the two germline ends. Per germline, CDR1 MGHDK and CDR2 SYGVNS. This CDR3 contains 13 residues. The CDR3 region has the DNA TGTGCCAGCAGTGAACGGGTTACCTTGACGCAGTATTTT. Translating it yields CASSERVTLTQYF.

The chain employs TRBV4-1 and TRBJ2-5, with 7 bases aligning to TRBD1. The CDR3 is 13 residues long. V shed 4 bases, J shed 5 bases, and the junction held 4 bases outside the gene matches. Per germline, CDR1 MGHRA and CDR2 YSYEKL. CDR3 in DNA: TGCGCCAGCAGCCTGCAGGGGGACGAGACCCAGTACTTC. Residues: CASSLQGDETQYF.

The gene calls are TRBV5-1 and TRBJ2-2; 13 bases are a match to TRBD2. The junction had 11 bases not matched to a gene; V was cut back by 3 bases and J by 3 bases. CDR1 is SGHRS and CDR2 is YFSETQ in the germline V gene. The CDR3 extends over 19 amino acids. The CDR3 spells CASSSLIGTSGKDTGELFF. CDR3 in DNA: TGCGCCAGCAGCTCCTTAATCGGGACTAGCGGGAAGGACACCGGGGAGCTGTTTTTT.

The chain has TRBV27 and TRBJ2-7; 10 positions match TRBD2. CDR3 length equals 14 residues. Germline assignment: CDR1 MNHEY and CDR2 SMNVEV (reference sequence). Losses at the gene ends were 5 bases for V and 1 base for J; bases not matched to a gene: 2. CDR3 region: CASSQGLASYEQYF. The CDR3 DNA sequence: TGTGCCAGCAGTCAGGGACTAGCGTCCTACGAGCAGTACTTC.

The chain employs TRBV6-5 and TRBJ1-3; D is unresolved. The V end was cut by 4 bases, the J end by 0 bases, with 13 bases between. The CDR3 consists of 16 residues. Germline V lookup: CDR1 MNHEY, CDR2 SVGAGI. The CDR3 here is CASSLTDPPSGNTIYF. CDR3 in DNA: TGTGCCAGCAGTTTAACAGACCCCCCCTCTGGAAACACCATATATTTT.

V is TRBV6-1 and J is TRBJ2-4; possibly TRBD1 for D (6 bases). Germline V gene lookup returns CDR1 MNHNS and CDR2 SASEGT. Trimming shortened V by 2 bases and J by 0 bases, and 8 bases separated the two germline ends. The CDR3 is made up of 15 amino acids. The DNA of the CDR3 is TGTGCCAGCAGTGAACAGGGGTTAGCCAAAAACATTCAGTACTTC. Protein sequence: CASSEQGLAKNIQYF.

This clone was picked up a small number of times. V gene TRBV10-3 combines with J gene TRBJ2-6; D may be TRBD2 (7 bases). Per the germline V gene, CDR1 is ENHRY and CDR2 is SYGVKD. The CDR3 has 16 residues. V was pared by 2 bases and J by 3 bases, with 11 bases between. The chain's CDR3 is CAISERGAGGANVLTF. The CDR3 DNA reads TGTGCCATCAGTGAGCGGGGGGCTGGTGGGGCCAACGTCCTGACTTTC.

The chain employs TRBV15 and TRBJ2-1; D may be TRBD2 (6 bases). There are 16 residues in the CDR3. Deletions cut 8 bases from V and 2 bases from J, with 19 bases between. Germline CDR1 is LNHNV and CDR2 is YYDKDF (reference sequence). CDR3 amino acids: CATGSPAGTTYNEQFF. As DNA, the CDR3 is TGTGCCACCGGATCCCCAGCGGGCACCACCTACAATGAGCAGTTCTTC. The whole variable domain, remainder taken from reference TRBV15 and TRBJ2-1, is DAMVIQNPRYQVTQFGKPVTLSCSQTLNHNVMYWYQQKSSQAPKLLFHYYDKDFNNEADTPDNFQSRRPNTSFCFLDIRSPGLGDTAMYLCATGSPAGTTYNEQFFGPGTRLTVL.

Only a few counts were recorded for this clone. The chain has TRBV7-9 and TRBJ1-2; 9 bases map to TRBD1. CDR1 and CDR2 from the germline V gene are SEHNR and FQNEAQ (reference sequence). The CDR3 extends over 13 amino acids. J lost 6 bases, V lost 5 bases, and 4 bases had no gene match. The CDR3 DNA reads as TGTGCCAGCAGCCCGAGACAGGGGGATGGCTACACCTTC. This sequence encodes CASSPRQGDGYTF.

DNA of the CDR3: TGCGCCAGCAGCCGGACCCCCGGGACAACTCGATCCGAGCAGTACTTC. Residues: CASSRTPGTTRSEQYF. This chain connects TRBV5-1 to TRBJ2-5, with a possible D match to TRBD1 (6 bases). The J call is doubtful: the DNA matches TRBJ2-7 better. This CDR3 is built from 16 residues. The germline CDR1 and CDR2 sequences are SGHRS and YFSETQ.

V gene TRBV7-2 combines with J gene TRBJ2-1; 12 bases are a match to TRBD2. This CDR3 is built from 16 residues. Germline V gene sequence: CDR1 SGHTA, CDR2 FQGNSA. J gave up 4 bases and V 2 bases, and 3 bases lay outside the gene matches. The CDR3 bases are TGTGCCAGCAGCTTATACGGGACTAGCGGGTACAATGAGCAGTTCTTC. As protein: CASSLYGTSGYNEQFF.

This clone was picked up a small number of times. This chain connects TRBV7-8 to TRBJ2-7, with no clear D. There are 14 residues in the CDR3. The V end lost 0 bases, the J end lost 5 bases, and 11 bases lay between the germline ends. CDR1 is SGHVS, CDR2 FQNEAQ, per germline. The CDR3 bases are TGTGCCAGCAGCTTAGCTATTTCGGTGGACGAGCAGTACTTC. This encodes CASSLAISVDEQYF.

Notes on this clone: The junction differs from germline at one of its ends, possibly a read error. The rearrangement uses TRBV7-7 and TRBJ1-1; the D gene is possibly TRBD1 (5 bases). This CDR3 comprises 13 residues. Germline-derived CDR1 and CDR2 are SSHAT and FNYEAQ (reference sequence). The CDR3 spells CASSSDTNTEAFF. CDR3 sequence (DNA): TGTGCTAGCAGCTCGGACACGAACACTGAAGCTTTCTTT.

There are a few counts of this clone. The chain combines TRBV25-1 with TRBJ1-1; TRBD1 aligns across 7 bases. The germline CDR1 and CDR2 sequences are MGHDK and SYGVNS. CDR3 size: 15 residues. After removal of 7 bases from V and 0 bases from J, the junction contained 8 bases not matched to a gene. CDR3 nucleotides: TGTGCCAGCACCGAAGGGGGCAGAATGAACACTGAAGCTTTCTTT. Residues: CASTEGGRMNTEAFF.

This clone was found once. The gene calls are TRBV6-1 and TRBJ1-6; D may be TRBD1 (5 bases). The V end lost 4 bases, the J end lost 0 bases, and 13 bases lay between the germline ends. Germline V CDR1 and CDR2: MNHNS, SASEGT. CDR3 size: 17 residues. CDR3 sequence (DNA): TGTGCCAGCAGTGTACCCCGGGGGTCCTCCTATAATTCACCCCTCCACTTT. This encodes CASSVPRGSSYNSPLHF.

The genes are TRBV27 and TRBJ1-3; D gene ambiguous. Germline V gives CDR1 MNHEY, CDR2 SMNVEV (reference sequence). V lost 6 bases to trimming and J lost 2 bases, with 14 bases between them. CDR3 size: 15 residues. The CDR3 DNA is TGTGCCAGCAGCCTCCTGGCGGCCCCTGGAAACACCATATATTTT. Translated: CASSLLAAPGNTIYF.

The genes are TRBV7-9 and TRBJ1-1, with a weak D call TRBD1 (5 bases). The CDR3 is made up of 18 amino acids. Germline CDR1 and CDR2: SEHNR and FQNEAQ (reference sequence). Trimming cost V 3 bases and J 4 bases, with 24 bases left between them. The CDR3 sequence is CASSFRAGIIRGSTEAFF. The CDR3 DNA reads TGTGCCAGCAGCTTTAGGGCGGGGATTATCCGGGGGAGCACTGAAGCTTTCTTT. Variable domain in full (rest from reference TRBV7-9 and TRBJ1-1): DTGVSQNPRHKITKRGQNVTFRCDPISEHNRLYWYRQTLGQGPEFLTYFQNEAQLEKSRLLSDRFSAERPKGSFSTLEIQRTEQGDSAMYLCASSFRAGIIRGSTEAFFGQGTRLTVV.

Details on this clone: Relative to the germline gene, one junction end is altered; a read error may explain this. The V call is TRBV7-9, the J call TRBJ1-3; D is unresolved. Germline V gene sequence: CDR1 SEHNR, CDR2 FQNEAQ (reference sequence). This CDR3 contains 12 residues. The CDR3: CSSSLSGNTIYF. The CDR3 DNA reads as TGTTCCAGTAGTCTCTCTGGAAACACCATATATTTT.

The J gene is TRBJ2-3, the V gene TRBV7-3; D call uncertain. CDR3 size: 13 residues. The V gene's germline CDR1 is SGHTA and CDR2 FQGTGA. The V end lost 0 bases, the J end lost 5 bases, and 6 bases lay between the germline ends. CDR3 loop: CASSLTSGDTQYF. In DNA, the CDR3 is TGTGCCAGCAGCTTAACGTCCGGAGATACGCAGTATTTT.

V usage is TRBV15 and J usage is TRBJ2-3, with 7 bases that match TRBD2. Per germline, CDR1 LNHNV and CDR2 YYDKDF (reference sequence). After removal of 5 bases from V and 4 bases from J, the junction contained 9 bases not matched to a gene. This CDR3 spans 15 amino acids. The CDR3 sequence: CATSRRTSGSDTQYF. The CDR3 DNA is TGTGCCACCAGCCGACGGACTAGTGGCTCAGATACGCAGTATTTT.

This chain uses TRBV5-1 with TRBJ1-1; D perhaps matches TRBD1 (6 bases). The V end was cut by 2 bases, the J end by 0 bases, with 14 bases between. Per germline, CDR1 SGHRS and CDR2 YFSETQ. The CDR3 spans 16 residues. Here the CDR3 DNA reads TGCGCCAGCAGCTTTTCGGGACAAGTCATGAACACTGAAGCTTTCTTT. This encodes CASSFSGQVMNTEAFF. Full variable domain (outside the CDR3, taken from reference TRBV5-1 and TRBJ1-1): KAGVTQTPRYLIKTRGQQVTLSCSPISGHRSVSWYQQTPGQGLQFLFEYFSETQRNKGNFPGRFSGRQFSNSRSEMNVSTLELGDSALYLCASSFSGQVMNTEAFFGQGTRLTVV.

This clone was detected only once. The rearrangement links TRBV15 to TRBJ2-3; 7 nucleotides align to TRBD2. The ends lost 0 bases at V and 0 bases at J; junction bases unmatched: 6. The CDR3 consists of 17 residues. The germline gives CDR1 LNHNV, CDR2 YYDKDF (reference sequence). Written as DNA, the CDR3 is TGTGCCACCAGCAGAGATTCCCCAGCGGGGAGCACAGATACGCAGTATTTT. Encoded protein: CATSRDSPAGSTDTQYF.

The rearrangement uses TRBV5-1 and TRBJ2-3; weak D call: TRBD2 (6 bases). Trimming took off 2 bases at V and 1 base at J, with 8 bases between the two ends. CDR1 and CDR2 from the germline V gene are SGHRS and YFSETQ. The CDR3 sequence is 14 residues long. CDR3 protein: CASSFGTGTDTQYF. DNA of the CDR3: TGCGCCAGCAGCTTCGGGACTGGCACAGATACGCAGTATTTT.